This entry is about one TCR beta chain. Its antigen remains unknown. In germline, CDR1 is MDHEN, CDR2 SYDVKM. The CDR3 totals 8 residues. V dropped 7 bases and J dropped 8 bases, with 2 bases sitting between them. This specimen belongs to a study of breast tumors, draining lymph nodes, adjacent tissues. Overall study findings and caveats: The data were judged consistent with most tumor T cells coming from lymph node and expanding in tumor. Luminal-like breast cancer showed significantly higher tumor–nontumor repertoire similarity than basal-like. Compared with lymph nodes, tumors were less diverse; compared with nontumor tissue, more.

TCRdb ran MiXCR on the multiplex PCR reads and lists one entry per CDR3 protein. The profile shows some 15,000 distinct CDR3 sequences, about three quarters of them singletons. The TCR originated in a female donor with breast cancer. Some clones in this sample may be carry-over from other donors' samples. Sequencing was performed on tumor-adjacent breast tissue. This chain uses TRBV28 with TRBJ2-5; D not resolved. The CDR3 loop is CASTTQYF. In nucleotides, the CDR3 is TGTGCCAGCACCACCCAGTACTTC.